The table lists the clone carrying this T cell receptor beta chain with many counts. Bulk libraries came from a prior protocol with listed TCR primers. TCRdb used MiXCR to reprocess the PCR reads, holding one entry per CDR3 protein. The sample includes a few hundred thousand distinct CDR3 sequences, about 23% of them seen just once. Sorting isolated naive CD8 T cells as CD8+CD4-CCR7+CD45RA+ events. Trimming cost V 6 bases and J 6 bases, with 12 bases left between them. CDR1 and CDR2 (germline): MNHEY, SVGEGT. The length of the CDR3 is 13 residues. These data belong to a study of molecular identifiers for immune sequencing clone quantification. Turning to the study itself: In replicates, RNA from roughly 21,000 or 96,000 naive CD8 cells was divided five ways and four parts were sequenced.

The rearrangement uses TRBV6-2 or TRBV6-3 and TRBJ1-5; D is perhaps TRBD1 (5 bases). The sample was naive CD8+ T cells from blood, with Jurkat cell RNA spiked in. Subset indicated: FACS-sorted CD8+CD4-CCR7+CD45RA+ naive T cells. The clonotype originates from a human donor in good health. Some libraries in this study had Jurkat cell RNA spiked in. The DNA for the CDR3 is TGTGCCAGCAGCCAGGGTTTCGGTCAGCCCCAGCATTTT. This gives the protein CASSQGFGQPQHF.